What follows are 17 T cell receptor beta chains derived from one specimen sequenced in a study of T cell responses to AZD1222 COVID-19 vaccine. The table came from immunoSEQ multiplex PCR; TCRdb's copy has only in-frame clones and leaves some out. Found here are under 150,000 clones, around 90% of them singletons; the top ten hold about 2.5%. The sequenced sample was peripheral blood, obtained 28 days after the second AZD1222 dose. These receptors originate from an adult who received the AZD1222 COVID-19 vaccine.

The chain employs TRBV5-1 and TRBJ1-6, with TRBD1 identical over 9 bases. Germline CDR1 is SGHRS and CDR2 is YFSETQ. The CDR3 runs 16 residues. The ends lost 7 bases at V and 7 bases at J; junction bases unmatched: 12. The CDR3 nucleotides are TGCGCCAGCGTACCTTTTCCGGGACAGGGCAATTCACCCCTCCACTTT. Translating gives CASVPFPGQGNSPLHF.

The chain employs TRBV25-1 and TRBJ1-4; 9 bases agree with TRBD1. V shed 0 bases and J 7 bases; nucleotides not matched to a gene: 6. Germline V gene lookup returns CDR1 MGHDK and CDR2 SYGVNS. The CDR3 has 16 residues. CDR3: CASSEYGTGLTEKLFF. CDR3 coding DNA: TGTGCCAGCAGTGAATATGGGACAGGGCTTACTGAAAAACTGTTTTTT.

The chain recombines TRBV19 with TRBJ1-2; 10 bases fit TRBD1. The CDR3 extends over 15 amino acids. J gave up 6 bases and V 0 bases, and 4 bases lay outside the gene matches. Per the germline V gene, CDR1 is LNHDA and CDR2 is SQIVND (reference sequence). CDR3 amino acids: CASSIDDRGLHGYTF. In nucleotides, the CDR3 is TGTGCCAGTAGTATAGATGACAGGGGGCTGCATGGCTACACCTTC.

The chain has TRBV7-3 and TRBJ1-6, with D uncertain. Looked up from germline, CDR1 is SGHTA and CDR2 is FQGTGA. The length of the CDR3 is 14 residues. The ends were cut back, 2 bases at V and 7 bases at J, with 9 bases in the middle. CDR3 protein: CASSLAAANSPLHF. In nucleotides, the CDR3 is TGTGCCAGCAGCTTAGCAGCCGCGAATTCACCCCTCCACTTT.

This clone was counted a single time. The V and J genes are TRBV28 and TRBJ1-1; 11 nucleotides match TRBD1. V dropped 5 bases and J dropped 8; count of bases not matched to a gene: 7. CDR1 MDHEN and CDR2 SYDVKM come from the germline V gene. This CDR3 contains 14 residues. CDR3 loop: CASSLRTGGWEAFF. The CDR3 DNA sequence: TGTGCCAGCAGTCTTCGGACAGGGGGCTGGGAAGCTTTCTTT.

This rearrangement joins TRBV7-9 to TRBJ1-2; D is ambiguous. The CDR3 length is 14 residues. CDR1 SEHNR and CDR2 FQNEAQ come from the germline V gene (reference sequence). Deletions cut 4 bases from V and 8 bases from J, with 17 bases between. The CDR3 coding sequence is TGTGCCAGCAGCTCCCCTCTGAGGGCCGGCGGCTACACCTTC. Protein product: CASSSPLRAGGYTF.

This chain joins TRBV12-3 or TRBV12-4 and TRBJ1-5, with TRBD1 as a possible D gene (6 bases). CDR3 length: 13 amino acids. V gave up 6 bases and J gave up 1 base, with 7 bases separating them. Here the CDR3 DNA reads TGTGCCAGCAGGGGACAAAGCAATCAGCCCCAGCATTTT. Translation: CASRGQSNQPQHF.

The chain's CDR3 is CASSLGDGVGSDPFF. DNA for the CDR3: TGCGCCAGCAGCTTGGGGGACGGAGTGGGGAGTGATCCGTTCTTC. This sequence joins TRBV5-1 and TRBJ2-1; D possibly matches TRBD1 or TRBD2 (5 bases each). Germline CDR1 reads SGHRS; CDR2 reads YFSETQ. CDR3 length: 15 residues. Trimming left V 0 bases short and J 15 bases short, with 22 bases between. The complete variable domain, with remaining parts taken from reference TRBV5-1 and TRBJ2-1, reads KAGVTQTPRYLIKTRGQQVTLSCSPISGHRSVSWYQQTPGQGLQFLFEYFSETQRNKGNFPGRFSGRQFSNSRSEMNVSTLELGDSALYLCASSLGDGVGSDPFFGPGTRLTVL.

The sample holds a few counts of this clone. The chain combines TRBV27 with TRBJ1-1, with a tentative D call TRBD1 (6 bases). This CDR3 comprises 15 residues. V was trimmed by 6 bases and J by 5 bases, leaving 19 bases between them. The germline V gene encodes CDR1 MNHEY and CDR2 SMNVEV (reference sequence). Here the CDR3 reads CASRLTGHGGTEAFF. DNA for the CDR3: TGTGCCAGCAGACTCACGGGACACGGGGGTACTGAAGCTTTCTTT.

V and J are TRBV5-1 and TRBJ2-7; no firm D call. The ends were cut back, 1 base at V and 3 bases at J, with 17 bases in the middle. This CDR3 is built from 16 residues. Germline CDR1 SGHRS, CDR2 YFSETQ. The CDR3 nucleotides read TGCGCCAGCAGCTTGTCCCCGGTCCTTACGGGCTACGAGCAGTACTTC. Its protein is CASSLSPVLTGYEQYF.

V is TRBV5-5 and J is TRBJ2-7; TRBD1 matches 7 bases. This CDR3 has 13 amino acids. V lost 2 bases, J lost 3 bases, and 2 bases stayed unmatched. CDR1 is SGHKS, CDR2 YYEKEE, per germline (reference sequence). The DNA of the CDR3 is TGTGCCAGCAGCTTTGGACAGGTCTACGAGCAGTACTTC. It specifies CASSFGQVYEQYF.

This clone was counted once. The genes are TRBV7-9 and TRBJ2-5, with 7 bases aligning to TRBD1. Germline V lookup: CDR1 SEHNR, CDR2 FQNEAQ (reference sequence). Trimming removed 5 bases from V and 2 bases from J; junction bases left unmatched: 11. CDR3 size: 16 residues. The CDR3 DNA sequence: TGTGCCAGCAGCCCCCATCTCGGGACAGATCAAGAGACCCAGTACTTC. Translating it yields CASSPHLGTDQETQYF. The full variable domain, completed using reference TRBV7-9 and TRBJ2-5, is DTGVSQNPRHKITKRGQNVTFRCDPISEHNRLYWYRQTLGQGPEFLTYFQNEAQLEKSRLLSDRFSAERPKGSFSTLEIQRTEQGDSAMYLCASSPHLGTDQETQYFGPGTRLLVL.

This rearrangement joins TRBV19 to TRBJ1-5; D not certain. Germline V gives CDR1 LNHDA, CDR2 SQIVND (reference sequence). This CDR3 region has 13 residues. V lost 9 bases to trimming and J lost 2 bases, with 11 bases between them. CDR3 region: CARDPWGNQPQHF. The DNA for the CDR3 is TGTGCCAGGGACCCTTGGGGCAATCAGCCCCAGCATTTT.

The rearrangement joins TRBV9 to TRBJ1-1, with a possible D match to TRBD1 (5 bases). Germline V lookup: CDR1 SGDLS, CDR2 YYNGEE. The CDR3 length is 13 residues. Trimming stripped 9 bases from V and 1 base from J, with 13 bases between. The CDR3 here is CATSGGSNTEAFF. The CDR3, as DNA: TGTGCCACCTCGGGGGGATCGAACACTGAAGCTTTCTTT.

The chain carries TRBV3-1 (or the pseudogene TRBV3-2) and TRBJ2-1; 8 bases map to TRBD1. CDR1 and CDR2 from the germline V gene are LGHDT and YNNKEL (reference sequence). J lost 4 bases, V lost 8 bases, and 13 bases had no gene match. The CDR3 totals 16 residues. This CDR3 reads CASSSGGTGLYNEQFF. As DNA, the CDR3 is TGTGCCAGCTCATCGGGTGGGACAGGTCTTTACAATGAGCAGTTCTTC.

The chain couples TRBV19 to TRBJ1-2; tentatively, D is TRBD1 (5 bases). The germline V gene encodes CDR1 LNHDA and CDR2 SQIVND (reference sequence). This CDR3 spans 16 amino acids. V lost 3 bases, J lost 6 bases, and 20 bases lay in between. The CDR3 region is CASSIALSSSGDGYTF. The CDR3 region has the DNA TGTGCCAGTAGTATTGCGTTATCTTCGTCGGGGGATGGCTACACCTTC.

Here the CDR3 reads CASRVRAGAERNEQFF. In DNA, the CDR3 is TGTGCCAGTAGAGTTCGGGCGGGGGCCGAACGAAATGAGCAGTTCTTC. V is TRBV19 and J is TRBJ2-1; maybe TRBD2 (7 bases). Germline loops: CDR1 LNHDA, CDR2 SQIVND (reference sequence). V was cut by 6 bases and J by 7 bases, with 22 bases left in between. This CDR3 has 16 amino acids.